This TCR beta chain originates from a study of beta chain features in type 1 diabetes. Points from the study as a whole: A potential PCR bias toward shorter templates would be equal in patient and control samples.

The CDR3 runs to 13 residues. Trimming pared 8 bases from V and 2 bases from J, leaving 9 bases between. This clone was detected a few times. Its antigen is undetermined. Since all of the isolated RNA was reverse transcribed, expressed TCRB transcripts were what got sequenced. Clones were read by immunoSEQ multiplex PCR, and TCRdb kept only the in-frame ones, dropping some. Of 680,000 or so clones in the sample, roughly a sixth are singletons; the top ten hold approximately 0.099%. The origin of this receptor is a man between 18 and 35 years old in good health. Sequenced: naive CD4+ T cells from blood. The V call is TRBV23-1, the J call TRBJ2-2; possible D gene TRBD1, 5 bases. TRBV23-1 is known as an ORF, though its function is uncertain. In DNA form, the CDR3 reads TGCGCCAGCTGGGGCGGAAACACCGGGGAGCTGTTTTTT. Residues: CASWGGNTGELFF.